This entry describes one TCR beta chain. Antigen unknown. The CDR3 sequence is 13 residues long. V lost 2 bases and J 5 bases, leaving 11 bases between the germline ends. Germline V gene sequence: CDR1 SQVTM, CDR2 ANQGSEA. Sequencing was performed with immunoSEQ multiplex PCR; in TCRdb, only in-frame clones are kept and a portion is missing. The top ten hold around 2% of the sample, which has 740,000 or so clones, about 80% seen once. This sample was taken from a study of shared clonotypes between healthy human individuals. Findings and caveats of the study: Limitation of the genetic and exposure-history diversity represented came from the few donors. Naive subsets generally exceeded memory subsets in estimated richness.

The source material was memory CD4+ T cells sorted from blood. Subset described: CD45RA-negative fraction. This rearrangement joins TRBV29-1 to TRBJ2-3, with TRBD2 as a possible D gene (5 bases). This sequence was found in a woman younger than 45 in good health. The CDR3 loop is CSVEFGAGDTQYF. The CDR3, as DNA: TGCAGCGTTGAATTCGGCGCGGGAGATACGCAGTATTTT.